This T cell receptor (beta chain) emerged from a study of cytomegalovirus exposure and HLA in healthy donors. In the study overall: Earlier, 90 million to 140 million unique TCR beta sequences were recovered from approximately 200 million T cells by an analysis.

Study conclusions and caveats: Most of the TCR beta V segments (in an earlier analysis) were productive either about 87% or about 30% of the time.

Points on this clone: No antigen is known for it.

The length of the CDR3 is 11 residues. Germline assignment: CDR1 DFQATT and CDR2 SNEGSKA (reference sequence). Trimming left V 2 bases short and J 11 bases short, with 9 bases between. Vbeta (60) and Jbeta (13) primers were used in the PCR. Clones were read by immunoSEQ multiplex PCR, and TCRdb kept only the in-frame ones, dropping some. This sample has under 95,000 clones, with around three quarters found just once. The sequencing input was PBMCs. The clonotype originates from a man aged 25-45 years in good health and CMV-seropositive. The chain recombines TRBV20-1 with TRBJ2-2, with D uncertain. CDR3 DNA sequence: TGCAGTGCTAGACCCTTAGAAGAGCTGTTTTTT. Its protein product is CSARPLEELFF.